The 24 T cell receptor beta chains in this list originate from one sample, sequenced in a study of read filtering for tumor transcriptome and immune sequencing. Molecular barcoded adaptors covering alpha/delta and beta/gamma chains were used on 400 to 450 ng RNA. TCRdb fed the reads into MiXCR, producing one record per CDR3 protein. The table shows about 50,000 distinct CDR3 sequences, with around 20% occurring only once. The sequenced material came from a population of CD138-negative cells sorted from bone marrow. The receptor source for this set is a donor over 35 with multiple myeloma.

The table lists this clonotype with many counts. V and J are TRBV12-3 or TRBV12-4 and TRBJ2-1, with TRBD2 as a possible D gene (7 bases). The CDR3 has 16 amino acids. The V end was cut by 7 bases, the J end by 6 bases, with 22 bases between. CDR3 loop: CASNAGAGVGGNEQFF. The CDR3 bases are TGTGCCAGCAATGCGGGGGCGGGAGTGGGGGGCAATGAGCAGTTCTTC.

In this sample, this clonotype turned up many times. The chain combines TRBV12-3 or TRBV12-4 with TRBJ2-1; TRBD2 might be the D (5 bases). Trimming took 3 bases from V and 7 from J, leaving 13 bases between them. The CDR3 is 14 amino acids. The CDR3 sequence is CASSFSGGSNEQFF. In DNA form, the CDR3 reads TGTGCCAGCAGTTTCTCTGGCGGGTCGAATGAGCAGTTCTTC.

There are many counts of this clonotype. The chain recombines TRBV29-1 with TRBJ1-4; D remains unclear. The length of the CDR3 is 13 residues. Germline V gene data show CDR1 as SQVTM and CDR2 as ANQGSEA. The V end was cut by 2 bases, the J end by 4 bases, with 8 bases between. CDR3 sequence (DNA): TGCAGCGTTGAATCGCGGAATAATGAAAAACTGTTTTTT. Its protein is CSVESRNNEKLFF.

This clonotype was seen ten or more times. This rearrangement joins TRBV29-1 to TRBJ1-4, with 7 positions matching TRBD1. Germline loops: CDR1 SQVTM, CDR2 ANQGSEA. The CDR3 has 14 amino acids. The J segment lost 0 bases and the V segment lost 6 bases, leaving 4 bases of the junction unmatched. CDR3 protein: CSVVQGTTNEKLFF. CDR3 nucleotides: TGCAGCGTGGTACAGGGGACAACTAATGAAAAACTGTTTTTT.

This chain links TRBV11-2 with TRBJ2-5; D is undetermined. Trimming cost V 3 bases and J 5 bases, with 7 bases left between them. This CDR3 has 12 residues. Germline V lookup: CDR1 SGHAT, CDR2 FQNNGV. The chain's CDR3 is CASSFTLETQYF. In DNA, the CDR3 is TGTGCCAGCAGCTTTACTTTGGAGACCCAGTACTTC.

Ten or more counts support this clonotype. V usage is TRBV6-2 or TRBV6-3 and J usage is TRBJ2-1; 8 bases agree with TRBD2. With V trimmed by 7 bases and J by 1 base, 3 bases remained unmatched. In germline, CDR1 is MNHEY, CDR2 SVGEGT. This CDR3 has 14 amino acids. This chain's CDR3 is CASKRELSYNEQFF. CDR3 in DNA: TGTGCCAGCAAGCGGGAGTTGTCCTACAATGAGCAGTTCTTC.

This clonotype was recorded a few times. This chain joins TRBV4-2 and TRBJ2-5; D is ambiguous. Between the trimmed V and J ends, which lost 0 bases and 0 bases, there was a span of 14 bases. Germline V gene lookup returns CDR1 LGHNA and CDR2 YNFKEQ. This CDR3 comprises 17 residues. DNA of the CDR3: TGTGCCAGCAGCCAAGAACAGCGTAAAATGTACCAAGAGACCCAGTACTTC. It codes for CASSQEQRKMYQETQYF.

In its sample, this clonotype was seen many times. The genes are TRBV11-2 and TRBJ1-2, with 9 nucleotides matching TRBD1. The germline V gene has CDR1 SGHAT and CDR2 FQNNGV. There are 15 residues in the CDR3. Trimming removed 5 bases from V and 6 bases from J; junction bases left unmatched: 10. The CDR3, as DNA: TGTGCCAGCAGCACGCTTACAGGGGGCTGGAATGGCTACACCTTC. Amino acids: CASSTLTGGWNGYTF.

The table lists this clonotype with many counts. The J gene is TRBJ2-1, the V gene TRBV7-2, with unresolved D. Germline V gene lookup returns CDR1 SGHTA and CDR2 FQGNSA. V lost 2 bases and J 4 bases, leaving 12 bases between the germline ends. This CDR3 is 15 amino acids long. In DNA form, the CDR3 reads TGTGCCAGCAGCTTATTTGATCCTTCTTACAATGAGCAGTTCTTC. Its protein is CASSLFDPSYNEQFF. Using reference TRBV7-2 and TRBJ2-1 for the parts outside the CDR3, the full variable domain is GAGVSQSPSNKVTEKGKDVELRCDPISGHTALYWYRQSLGQGLEFLIYFQGNSAPDKSGLPSDRFSAERTGGSVSTLTIQRTQQEDSAVYLCASSLFDPSYNEQFFGPGTRLTVL.

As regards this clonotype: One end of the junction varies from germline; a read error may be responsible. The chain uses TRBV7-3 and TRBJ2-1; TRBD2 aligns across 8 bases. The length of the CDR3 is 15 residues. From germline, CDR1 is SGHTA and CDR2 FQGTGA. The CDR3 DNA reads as TGTGCCAGCGGAGGAGCGGGAGAGCCTTACAATGAGCAGTTCTTT. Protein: CASGGAGEPYNEQFF.

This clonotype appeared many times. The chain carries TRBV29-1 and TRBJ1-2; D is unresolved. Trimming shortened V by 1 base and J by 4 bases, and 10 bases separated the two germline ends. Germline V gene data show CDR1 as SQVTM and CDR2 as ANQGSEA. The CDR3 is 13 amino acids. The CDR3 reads CSVEVGEAYGYTF. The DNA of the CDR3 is TGCAGCGTTGAAGTCGGGGAGGCCTATGGCTACACCTTC.

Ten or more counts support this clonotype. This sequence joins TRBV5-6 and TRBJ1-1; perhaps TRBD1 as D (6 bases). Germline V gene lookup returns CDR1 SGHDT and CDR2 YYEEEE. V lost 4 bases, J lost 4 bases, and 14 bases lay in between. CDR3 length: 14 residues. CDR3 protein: CASSNRARGTEAFF. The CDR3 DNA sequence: TGTGCCAGCAGCAACAGGGCCCGGGGCACTGAAGCTTTCTTT.

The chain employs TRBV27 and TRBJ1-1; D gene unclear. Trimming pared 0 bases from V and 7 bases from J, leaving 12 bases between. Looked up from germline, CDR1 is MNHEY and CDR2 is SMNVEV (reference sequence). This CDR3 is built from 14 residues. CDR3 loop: CASSLSSSSDEAFF. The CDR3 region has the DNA TGTGCCAGCAGTTTATCATCCTCTTCTGATGAAGCTTTCTTT.

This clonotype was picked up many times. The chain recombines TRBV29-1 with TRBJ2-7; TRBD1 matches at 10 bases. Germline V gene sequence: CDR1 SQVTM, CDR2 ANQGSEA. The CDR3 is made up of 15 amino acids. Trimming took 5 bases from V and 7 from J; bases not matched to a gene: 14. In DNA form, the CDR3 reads TGCAGCGTTATACCGACCGGGACAGGGGTGGGTGAGCAGTACTTC. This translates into CSVIPTGTGVGEQYF.

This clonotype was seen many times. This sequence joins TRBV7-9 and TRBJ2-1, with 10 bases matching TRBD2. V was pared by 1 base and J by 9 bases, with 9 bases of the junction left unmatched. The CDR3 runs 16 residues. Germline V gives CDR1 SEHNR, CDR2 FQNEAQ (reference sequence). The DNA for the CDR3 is TGTGCCAGCAGCTTAGTGCGGGCTAGCGGGAGCTTTGAGCAGTTCTTC. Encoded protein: CASSLVRASGSFEQFF.

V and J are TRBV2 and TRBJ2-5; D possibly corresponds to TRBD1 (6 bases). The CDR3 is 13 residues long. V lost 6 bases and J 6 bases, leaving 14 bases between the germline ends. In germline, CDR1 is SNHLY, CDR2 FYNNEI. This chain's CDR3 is CASSGYRAKTQYF. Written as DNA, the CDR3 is TGTGCCAGCAGCGGGTACAGGGCAAAGACCCAGTACTTC.

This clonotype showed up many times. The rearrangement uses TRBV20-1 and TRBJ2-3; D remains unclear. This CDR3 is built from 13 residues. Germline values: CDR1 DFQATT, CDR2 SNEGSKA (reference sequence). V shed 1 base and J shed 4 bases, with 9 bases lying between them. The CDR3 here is CSARVGWADTQYF. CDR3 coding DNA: TGCAGTGCTAGAGTAGGTTGGGCAGATACGCAGTATTTT.

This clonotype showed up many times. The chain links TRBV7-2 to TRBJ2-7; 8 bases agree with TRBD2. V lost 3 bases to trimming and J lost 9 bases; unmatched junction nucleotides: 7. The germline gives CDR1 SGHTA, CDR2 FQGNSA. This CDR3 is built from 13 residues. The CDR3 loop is CASSFTGGHVQYF. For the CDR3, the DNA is TGTGCCAGCAGCTTTACGGGAGGGCATGTGCAGTACTTC.

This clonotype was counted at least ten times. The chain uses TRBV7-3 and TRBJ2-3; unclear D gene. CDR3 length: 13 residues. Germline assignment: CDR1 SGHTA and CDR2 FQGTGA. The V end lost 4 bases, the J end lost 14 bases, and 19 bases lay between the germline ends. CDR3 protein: CASSSPGPPRLYF. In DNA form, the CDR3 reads TGTGCCAGCAGCTCCCCCGGTCCTCCCCGTCTGTATTTT. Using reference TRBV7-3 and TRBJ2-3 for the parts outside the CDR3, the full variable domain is GAGVSQTPSNKVTEKGKYVELRCDPISGHTALYWYRQSLGQGPEFLIYFQGTGAADDSGLPNDRFFAVRPEGSVSTLKIQRTERGDSAVYLCASSSPGPPRLYFGPGTRLTVL.

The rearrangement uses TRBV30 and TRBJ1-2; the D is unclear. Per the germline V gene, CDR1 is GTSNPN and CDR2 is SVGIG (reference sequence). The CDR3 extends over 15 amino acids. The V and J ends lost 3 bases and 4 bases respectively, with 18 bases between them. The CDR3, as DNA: TGTGCCTGGAGCGCTGGTCTACTCTGGGTCTATGGCTACACCTTC. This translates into CAWSAGLLWVYGYTF.

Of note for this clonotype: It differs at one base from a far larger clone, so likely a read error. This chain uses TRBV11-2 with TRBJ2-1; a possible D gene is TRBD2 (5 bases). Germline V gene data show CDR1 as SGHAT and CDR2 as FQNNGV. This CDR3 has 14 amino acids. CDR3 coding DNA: TGTGCCAGCAGCAGAGACCAGCGGAACAATGAGCAGTCCTTC. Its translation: CASSRDQRNNEQSF.

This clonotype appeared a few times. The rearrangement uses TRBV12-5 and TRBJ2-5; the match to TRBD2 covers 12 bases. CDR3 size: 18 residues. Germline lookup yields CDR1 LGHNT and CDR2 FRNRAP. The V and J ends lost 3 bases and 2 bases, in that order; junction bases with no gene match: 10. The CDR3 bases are TGTGCTAGTGGTTTCCTTGGACTAGCGGGATTACGACAAGAGACCCAGTACTTC. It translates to CASGFLGLAGLRQETQYF.

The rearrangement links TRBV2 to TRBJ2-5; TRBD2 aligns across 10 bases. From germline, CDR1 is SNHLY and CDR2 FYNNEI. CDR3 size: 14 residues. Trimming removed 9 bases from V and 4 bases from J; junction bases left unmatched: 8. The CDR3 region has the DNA TGTGCCAGTTCAAGCGGGAGGGTTCGAGAGACCCAGTACTTC. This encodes CASSSGRVRETQYF.

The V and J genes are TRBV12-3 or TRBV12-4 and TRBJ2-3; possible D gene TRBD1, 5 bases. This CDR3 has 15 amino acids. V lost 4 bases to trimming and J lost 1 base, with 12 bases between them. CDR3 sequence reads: CASSSPTGRTDTQYF. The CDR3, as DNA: TGTGCCAGCAGTTCACCCACAGGTCGCACAGATACGCAGTATTTT.